This T cell receptor beta chain was captured in a study of CD8 T cells in ankylosing spondylitis (dated 2017 in TCRdb). In terms of the full investigation: To find TCR variants linked to disease, the study profiled T cell receptor beta repertoires in ankylosing spondylitis patients and healthy donors. The full study cohort comprised 25 or so ankylosing spondylitis patients and some 100 healthy donors. Samples of peripheral blood were taken, and for ankylosing spondylitis patients, synovial fluid was collected as well. The study at large found these results: A CD8+ phenotype was shown by the disease-linked clones, which were found at relatively low frequencies in peripheral blood. Some motif variants were previously reported in synovial fluid and blood of reactive arthritis patients, suggesting common disease-initiation mechanisms. Significant enrichment of the disease-linked clones was reported in matched synovial fluid samples from ankylosing spondylitis patients. A TCR beta motif made up of about eight highly homologous amino acid variants appeared to be characteristic of blood from ankylosing spondylitis patients.

This clonotype was detected a few times. The specificity of this receptor is unknown. No base-level quality is on record; no much larger clone is a single base apart. Sequencer: Illumina HiSeq 2500. TCR beta libraries were prepared by quantitative 5'-RACE with molecular barcodes. As for how the authors treated the data: Disease-linked TCR variants were identified with a new computational method built on a probabilistic model of VDJ rearrangement. In TCRdb, the public reads were trimmed at Q25 with fastp and aligned with MiXCR, with productive beta chains retained. Duplicate CDR3 protein sequences are folded into a single record with the most common DNA and genes. TCRdb's processing, not the study's, gives the V and J calls here. The sample profile shows fewer than 250,000 distinct CDR3 sequences; about 26% of them were found once. The ten largest make up 5% to 8% of the sample. Cut back by 5 bases and 10 bases, the V and J ends lie 24 bases apart. CDR1 is given as ENHRY and CDR2 as SYGVKD, both from the germline V gene. The CDR3, cysteine through phenylalanine, is 16 amino acids long. The retained sequence is limited to the CDR3, 48 bases, with the frame set at the first base.

The chain is encoded by TRBV10-3 joined to TRBJ2-1; the D gene is possibly TRBD1 or TRBD2, with 5 bases matching each. The sample taken for sequencing was blood, either unsorted or a sorted T cell fraction (not recorded which). The receptor was isolated from a male donor with ankylosing spondylitis or in good health (not recorded which). The CDR3 region reads CAISPPVGRDGWEQFF. The DNA reads TGTGCCATCAGTCCCCCAGTGGGCAGGGACGGGTGGGAGCAGTTCTTC.